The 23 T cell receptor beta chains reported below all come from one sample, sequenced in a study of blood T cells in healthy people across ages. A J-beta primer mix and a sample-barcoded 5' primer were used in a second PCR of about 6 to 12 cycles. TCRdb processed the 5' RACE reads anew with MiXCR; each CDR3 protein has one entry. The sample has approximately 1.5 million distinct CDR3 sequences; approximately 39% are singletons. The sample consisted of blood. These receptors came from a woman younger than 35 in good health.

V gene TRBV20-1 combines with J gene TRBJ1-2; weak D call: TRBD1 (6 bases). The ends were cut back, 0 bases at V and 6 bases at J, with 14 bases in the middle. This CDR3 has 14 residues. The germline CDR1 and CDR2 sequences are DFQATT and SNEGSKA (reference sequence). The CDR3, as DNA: TGCAGTGCTAGAGATCCCCGGGGGCTGGATGGCTACACCTTC. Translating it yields CSARDPRGLDGYTF.

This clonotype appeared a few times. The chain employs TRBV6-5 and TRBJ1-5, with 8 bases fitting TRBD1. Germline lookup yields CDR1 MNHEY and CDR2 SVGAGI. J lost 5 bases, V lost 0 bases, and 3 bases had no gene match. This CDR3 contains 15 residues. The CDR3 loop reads CASSYSGTGDQPQHF. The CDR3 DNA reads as TGTGCCAGCAGTTACTCGGGGACAGGAGATCAGCCCCAGCATTTT.

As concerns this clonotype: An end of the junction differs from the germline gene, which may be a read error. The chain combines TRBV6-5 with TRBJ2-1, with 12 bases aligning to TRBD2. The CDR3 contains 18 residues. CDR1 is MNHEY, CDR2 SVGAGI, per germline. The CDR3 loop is CAGSYSSGGAGTYNEQFF. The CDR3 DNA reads TGTGCCGGCAGTTACTCTAGCGGGGGGGCTGGAACCTACAATGAGCAGTTCTTC.

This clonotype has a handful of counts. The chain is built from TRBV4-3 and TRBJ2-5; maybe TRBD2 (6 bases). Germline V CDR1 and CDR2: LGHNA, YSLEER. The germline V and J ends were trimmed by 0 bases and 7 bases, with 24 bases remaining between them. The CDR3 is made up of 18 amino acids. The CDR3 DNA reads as TGCGCCAGCAGCCAAGATTACGGAGTAGCGGTGACTGGAGGGACCCAGTACTTC. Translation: CASSQDYGVAVTGGTQYF.

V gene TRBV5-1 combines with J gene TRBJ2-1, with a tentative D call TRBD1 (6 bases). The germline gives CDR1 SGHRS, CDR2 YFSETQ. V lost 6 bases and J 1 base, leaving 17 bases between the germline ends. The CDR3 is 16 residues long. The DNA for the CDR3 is TGCGCCAGCACCATGACAGGACAATCTTCCTACAATGAGCAGTTCTTC. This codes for CASTMTGQSSYNEQFF.

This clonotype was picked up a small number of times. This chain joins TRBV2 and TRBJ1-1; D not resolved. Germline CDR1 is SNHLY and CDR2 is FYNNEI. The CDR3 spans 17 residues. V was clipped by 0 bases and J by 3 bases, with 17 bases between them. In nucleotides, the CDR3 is TGTGCCAGCAGTGAAGCGCTTTTTGGCAGGAGGGACACTGAAGCTTTCTTT. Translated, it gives CASSEALFGRRDTEAFF. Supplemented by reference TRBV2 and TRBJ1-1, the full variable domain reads EPEVTQTPSHQVTQMGQEVILRCVPISNHLYFYWYRQILGQKVEFLVSFYNNEISEKSEIFDDQFSVERPDGSNFTLKIRSTKLEDSAMYFCASSEALFGRRDTEAFFGQGTRLTVV.

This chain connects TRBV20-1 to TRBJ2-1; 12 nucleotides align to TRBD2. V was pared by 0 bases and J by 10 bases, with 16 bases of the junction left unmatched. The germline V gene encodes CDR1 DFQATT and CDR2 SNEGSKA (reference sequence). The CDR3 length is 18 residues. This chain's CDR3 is CSARDWGTLAGGPGEQFF. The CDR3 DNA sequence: TGCAGTGCTAGAGATTGGGGGACCCTAGCGGGAGGGCCCGGAGAGCAGTTCTTC.

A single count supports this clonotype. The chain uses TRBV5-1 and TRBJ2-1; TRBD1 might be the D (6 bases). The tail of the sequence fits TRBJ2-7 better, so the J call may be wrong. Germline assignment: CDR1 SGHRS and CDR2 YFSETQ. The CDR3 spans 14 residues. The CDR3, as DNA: TGCGCCAGCAGCTTTGCACAGGGCCACAATGAGCAGTACTTC. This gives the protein CASSFAQGHNEQYF.

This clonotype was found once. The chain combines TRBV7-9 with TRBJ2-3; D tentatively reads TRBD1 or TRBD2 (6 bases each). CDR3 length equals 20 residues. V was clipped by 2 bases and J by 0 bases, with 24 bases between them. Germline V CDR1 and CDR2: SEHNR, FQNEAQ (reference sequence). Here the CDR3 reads CASSLNAWWGATESTDTQYF. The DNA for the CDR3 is TGTGCCAGCAGCTTAAATGCCTGGTGGGGGGCAACGGAAAGCACAGATACGCAGTATTTT.

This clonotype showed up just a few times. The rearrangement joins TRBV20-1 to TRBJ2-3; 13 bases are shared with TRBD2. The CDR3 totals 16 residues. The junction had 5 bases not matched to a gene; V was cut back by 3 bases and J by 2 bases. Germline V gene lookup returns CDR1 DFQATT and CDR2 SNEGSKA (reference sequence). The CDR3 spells CSASRTSGSITDTQYF. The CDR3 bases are TGCAGTGCTAGTCGGACTAGCGGGAGTATCACAGATACGCAGTATTTT.

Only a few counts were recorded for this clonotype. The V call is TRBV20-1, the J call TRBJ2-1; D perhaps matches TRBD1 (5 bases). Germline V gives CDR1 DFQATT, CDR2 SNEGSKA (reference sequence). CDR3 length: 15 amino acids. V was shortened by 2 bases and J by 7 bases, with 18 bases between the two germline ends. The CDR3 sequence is CSARPRQYLGNEQFF. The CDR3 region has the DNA TGCAGTGCTAGACCTAGACAGTACCTTGGGAATGAGCAGTTCTTC.

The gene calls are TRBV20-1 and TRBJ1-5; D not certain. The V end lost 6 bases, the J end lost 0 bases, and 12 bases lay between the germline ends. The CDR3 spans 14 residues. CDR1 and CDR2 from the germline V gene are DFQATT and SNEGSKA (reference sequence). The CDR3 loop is CSARRGVSNQPQHF. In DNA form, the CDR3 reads TGCAGTGCCCGGCGGGGTGTTAGCAATCAGCCCCAGCATTTT.

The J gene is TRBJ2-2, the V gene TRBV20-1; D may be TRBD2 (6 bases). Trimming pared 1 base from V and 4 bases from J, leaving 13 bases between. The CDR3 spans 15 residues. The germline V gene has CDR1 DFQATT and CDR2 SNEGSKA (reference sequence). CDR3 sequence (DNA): TGCAGTGCTAGAGGTTCGGGAGCTGTCACCGGGGAGCTGTTTTTT. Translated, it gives CSARGSGAVTGELFF.

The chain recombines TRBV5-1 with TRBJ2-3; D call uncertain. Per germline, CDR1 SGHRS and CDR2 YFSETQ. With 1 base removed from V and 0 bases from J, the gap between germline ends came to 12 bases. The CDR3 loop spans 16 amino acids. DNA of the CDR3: TGCGCCAGCAGCTTGTACGGCAGAGACAGCACAGATACGCAGTATTTT. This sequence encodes CASSLYGRDSTDTQYF.

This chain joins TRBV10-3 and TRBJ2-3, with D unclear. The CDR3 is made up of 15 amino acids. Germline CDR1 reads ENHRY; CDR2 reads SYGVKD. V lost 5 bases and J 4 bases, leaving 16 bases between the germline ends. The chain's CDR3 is CAISSVMSFADTQYF. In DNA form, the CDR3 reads TGTGCCATCAGTTCAGTCATGAGTTTTGCAGATACGCAGTATTTT.

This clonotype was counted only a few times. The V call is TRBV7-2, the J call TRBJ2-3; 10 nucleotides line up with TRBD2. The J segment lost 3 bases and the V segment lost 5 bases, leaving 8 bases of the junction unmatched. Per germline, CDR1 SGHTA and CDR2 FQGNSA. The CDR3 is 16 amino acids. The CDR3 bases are TGTGCCAGCAGCCCTGTAGCGGGGGGAGGGACAGATACGCAGTATTTT. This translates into CASSPVAGGGTDTQYF.

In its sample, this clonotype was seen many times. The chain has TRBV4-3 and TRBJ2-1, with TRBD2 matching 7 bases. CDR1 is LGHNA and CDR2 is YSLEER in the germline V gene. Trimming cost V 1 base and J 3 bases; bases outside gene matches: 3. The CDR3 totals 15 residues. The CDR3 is CASSQGSSGYNEQFF. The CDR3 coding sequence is TGCGCCAGCAGCCAAGGGTCTAGCGGCTACAATGAGCAGTTCTTC.

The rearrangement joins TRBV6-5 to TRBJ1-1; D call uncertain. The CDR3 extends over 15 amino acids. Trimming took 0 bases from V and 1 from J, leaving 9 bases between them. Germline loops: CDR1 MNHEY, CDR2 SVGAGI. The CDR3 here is CASSYSSVGNTEAFF. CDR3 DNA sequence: TGTGCCAGCAGTTACTCCTCAGTTGGGAACACTGAAGCTTTCTTT.

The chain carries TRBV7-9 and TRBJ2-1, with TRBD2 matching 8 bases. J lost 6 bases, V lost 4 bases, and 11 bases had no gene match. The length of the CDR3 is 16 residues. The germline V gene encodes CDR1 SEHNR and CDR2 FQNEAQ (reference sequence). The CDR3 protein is CASSWDSGVVANEQFF. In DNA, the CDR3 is TGTGCCAGCAGCTGGGATAGCGGGGTGGTAGCCAATGAGCAGTTCTTC.

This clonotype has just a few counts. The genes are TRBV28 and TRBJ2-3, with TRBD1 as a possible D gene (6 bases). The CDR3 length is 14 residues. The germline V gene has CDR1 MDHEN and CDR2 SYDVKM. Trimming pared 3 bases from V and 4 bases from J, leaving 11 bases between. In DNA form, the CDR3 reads TGTGCCAGCAGTTTTCTGGGGGCCTCAGATACGCAGTATTTT. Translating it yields CASSFLGASDTQYF.

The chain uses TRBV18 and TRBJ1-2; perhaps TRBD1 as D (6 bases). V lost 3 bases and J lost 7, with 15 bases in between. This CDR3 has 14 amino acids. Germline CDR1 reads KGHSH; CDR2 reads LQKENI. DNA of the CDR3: TGTGCCAGCTCACCTCTCGCAGGGGCAGCTGGCTACACCTTC. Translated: CASSPLAGAAGYTF. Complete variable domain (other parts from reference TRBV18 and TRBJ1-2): NAGVMQNPRHLVRRRGQEARLRCSPMKGHSHVYWYRQLPEEGLKFMVYLQKENIIDESGMPKERFSAEFPKEGPSILRIQQVVRGDSAAYFCASSPLAGAAGYTFGSGTRLTVV.

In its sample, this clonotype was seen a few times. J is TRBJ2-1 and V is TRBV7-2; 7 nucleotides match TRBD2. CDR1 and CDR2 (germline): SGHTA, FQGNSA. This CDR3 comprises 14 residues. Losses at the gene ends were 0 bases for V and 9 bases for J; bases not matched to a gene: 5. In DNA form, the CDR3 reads TGTGCCAGCAGCTTAGCGGGAGGGCCTCCTGAGCAGTTCTTC. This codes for CASSLAGGPPEQFF.

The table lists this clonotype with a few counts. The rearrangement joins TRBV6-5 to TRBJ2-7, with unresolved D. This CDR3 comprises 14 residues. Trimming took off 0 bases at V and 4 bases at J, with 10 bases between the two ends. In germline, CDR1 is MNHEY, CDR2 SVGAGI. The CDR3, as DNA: TGTGCCAGCAGTTACTCGATGGCATCTTACGAGCAGTACTTC. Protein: CASSYSMASYEQYF.